This T cell receptor (beta chain) was recovered during a study of T-cell memory formation after mild COVID-19. TCRdb re-called the 5' RACE reads with MiXCR, one entry per CDR3 protein. The data contain about 500,000 distinct CDR3 sequences, roughly 20% of them singletons. This clonotype has a handful of counts. With 7 bases clipped from V and 3 bases from J, the junction kept 9 bases outside the gene matches. This CDR3 is built from 15 residues. This TCR was sampled from an adult woman who had mild COVID-19 (a few samples of this study predate the infection). Cell type and time point are not known. The source material was PBMCs or a T cell subset sorted from them (not recorded which). This chain uses TRBV12-3 or TRBV12-4 with TRBJ2-5; 9 nucleotides line up with TRBD2. The CDR3 region has the DNA TGTGCCAGCACCTTAGCGGGAGTTACGGAAGAGACCCAGTACTTC. Its translation is CASTLAGVTEETQYF.